Listed below are T cell receptor beta chains from one sample, sequenced in a study of T-cell reconstitution after alpha-beta-depleted transplantation in children. Each CDR3 protein is one row after TCRdb ran MiXCR on the PCR reads. The data show roughly 170,000 distinct CDR3 sequences, about 6.3% seen once. The sequenced sample was PBMCs from the stem cell graft donor, obtained from the stem cell graft. These TCRs come from a human donor who donated a stem cell graft to a child with Wiskott-Aldrich syndrome. The CDR3 runs from the conserved cysteine through the conserved F or W. D genes are given only for firm matches. Expanded clones get a size class; other rows say once, few or many, or leave the size out.

J: TRBJ2-2; D: .; V: TRBV3-1; size: .; CDR3: CASSRVGGRGTGELFF; DNA: TGTGCCAGCAGCCGGGTCGGGGGCCGGGGGACCGGGGAGCTGTTTTTT
J: TRBJ2-1; D: .; V: TRBV20-1; size: many; CDR3: CSGGAGDYNEQFF; DNA: TGCAGTGGTGGAGCGGGCGATTACAATGAGCAGTTCTTC
J: TRBJ2-3; D: .; V: TRBV5-6; size: .; CDR3: CASSWGNGVSAQYF; DNA: TGTGCCAGCAGCTGGGGGAATGGCGTCTCGGCGCAGTATTTT
J: TRBJ2-5; D: TRBD2; V: TRBV6-1; size: .; CDR3: CASSAQRGQETQYF; DNA: TGTGCCAGCAGTGCCCAGCGGGGCCAAGAGACCCAGTACTTC
J: TRBJ2-1; D: TRBD1; V: TRBV6-2/TRBV6-3; size: many; CDR3: CASSPRDRGRNEQFF; DNA: TGTGCCAGCAGTCCCCGGGACAGGGGGAGGAATGAGCAGTTCTTC
J: TRBJ2-1; D: TRBD2; V: TRBV24-1; size: many; CDR3: CATSDNRLAAYNEQFF; DNA: TGTGCCACCAGTGATAATCGACTAGCGGCCTACAATGAGCAGTTCTTC
J: TRBJ1-5; D: .; V: TRBV3-1; size: few; CDR3: CASSLRVSQPQHF; DNA: TGTGCCAGCAGCCTCAGGGTGAGCCAGCCCCAGCATTTT
J: TRBJ2-2; D: .; V: TRBV29-1; size: many; CDR3: CSVPGLGRENTGELFF; DNA: TGCAGCGTCCCCGGATTGGGCAGGGAGAACACCGGGGAGCTGTTTTTT
J: TRBJ2-5; D: TRBD2; V: TRBV7-8; size: many; CDR3: CASSPRGGAGETQYF; DNA: TGTGCCAGCAGCCCTCGGGGGGGAGCGGGTGAGACCCAGTACTTC
J: TRBJ1-1; D: .; V: TRBV5-1; size: few; CDR3: CASSTMTGNTEAFF; DNA: TGCGCCAGCAGCACTATGACGGGGAACACTGAAGCTTTCTTT
J: TRBJ2-7; D: .; V: TRBV6-5; size: many; CDR3: CASTTRHVGGSYEQYF; DNA: TGTGCCAGCACCACCCGCCACGTCGGGGGCTCCTACGAGCAGTACTTC
J: TRBJ1-5; D: .; V: TRBV4-2; size: many; CDR3: CASSQLPGLEDNQPQHF; DNA: TGTGCCAGCAGCCAATTACCAGGGTTAGAGGACAATCAGCCCCAGCATTTT
J: TRBJ1-1; D: .; V: TRBV5-1; size: many; CDR3: CASSLVGLNTEAFF; DNA: TGCGCCAGCAGCTTGGTGGGCCTGAACACTGAAGCTTTCTTT
J: TRBJ1-1; D: .; V: TRBV6-5; size: many; CDR3: CASLGNTEAFF; DNA: TGTGCCAGCCTGGGGAACACTGAAGCTTTCTTT
J: TRBJ2-7; D: .; V: TRBV30; size: many; CDR3: CAWSLDNSYEQYF; DNA: TGTGCCTGGAGTTTAGACAACTCCTACGAGCAGTACTTC
J: TRBJ1-2; D: TRBD1; V: TRBV12-3/TRBV12-4; size: many; CDR3: CASSGQGRYGYTF; DNA: TGTGCCAGCAGTGGACAGGGGCGCTATGGCTACACCTTC
J: TRBJ2-1; D: TRBD2; V: TRBV2; size: .; CDR3: CAFSWAGLAGGPYNEQFF; DNA: TGTGCCTTCAGTTGGGCCGGACTAGCGGGAGGACCATACAATGAGCAGTTCTTC
J: TRBJ2-7; D: .; V: TRBV2; size: many; CDR3: CASSSRGWGEQYF; DNA: TGTGCCAGCAGTAGCAGGGGATGGGGCGAGCAGTACTTC
J: TRBJ1-4; D: .; V: TRBV5-8; size: few; CDR3: CASSLGVRGEKLFF; DNA: TGTGCCAGCAGCTTGGGGGTCAGGGGTGAAAAACTGTTTTTT
J: TRBJ1-1; D: .; V: TRBV27; size: .; CDR3: CTSSFPLSGSTEAFF; DNA: TGCACCAGCAGTTTTCCTCTTAGCGGGAGCACTGAAGCTTTCTTT
J: TRBJ2-5; D: .; V: TRBV5-1; size: many; CDR3: CASSFGAGEETQYF; DNA: TGCGCCAGCAGCTTCGGGGCAGGGGAGGAGACCCAGTACTTC
J: TRBJ2-5; D: TRBD1; V: TRBV2; size: once; CDR3: CASRTGVQETQYF; DNA: TGTGCCAGCAGGACAGGGGTCCAAGAGACCCAGTACTTC
J: TRBJ1-2; D: TRBD1; V: TRBV3-1; size: .; CDR3: CASSQNIRQGEGDGYTF; DNA: TGTGCCAGCAGCCAGAACATACGACAGGGAGAGGGAGACGGCTACACCTTC
J: TRBJ1-2; D: .; V: TRBV12-3/TRBV12-4; size: many; CDR3: CASSGETGTLNYGYTF; DNA: TGTGCCAGCAGTGGGGAGACAGGAACTCTGAACTATGGCTACACCTTC
J: TRBJ2-2; D: .; V: TRBV5-1; size: many; CDR3: CASSLEGGSGIGGELFF; DNA: TGCGCCAGCAGCTTGGAAGGCGGTAGCGGCATTGGCGGGGAGCTGTTTTTT
J: TRBJ2-1; D: TRBD2; V: TRBV7-9; size: many; CDR3: CASNRDYNNEQFF; DNA: TGTGCCAGCAACCGGGACTATAACAATGAGCAGTTCTTC
J: TRBJ2-3; D: .; V: TRBV5-1; size: few; CDR3: CASSLAGRDTQYF; DNA: TGCGCCAGCAGCTTGGCCGGGCGGGATACGCAGTATTTT
J: TRBJ1-1; D: .; V: TRBV12-3/TRBV12-4; size: many; CDR3: CASSSGPGTEAFF; DNA: TGTGCCAGCAGTTCGGGACCGGGGACTGAAGCTTTCTTT
J: TRBJ2-5; D: TRBD1; V: TRBV14; size: .; CDR3: CASGQGTGGLETQYF; DNA: TGTGCCAGCGGCCAAGGCACAGGGGGCTTGGAGACCCAGTACTTC